This TCR beta chain was captured by sequencing in a study of type 1 and type 2 diabetes patients. Amplification started from genomic DNA. Amplification of the beta chain CDR3 used 30 forward and 13 reverse multiplex primers. TCRdb reprocessed the multiplex PCR reads with MiXCR, giving one entry per CDR3 protein. The data hold 280,000 or so distinct CDR3 sequences, with approximately 45% observed a single time. The sequence was obtained from a man younger than 30 with type 2 diabetes. The sequencing sample was made of peripheral blood mononuclear cells (PBMCs).

In nucleotides, the CDR3 is TGTGCCAGCAGTGAAGAAGGGAGGAGCACCGGGGAGCTGTTTTTT. Its translation is CASSEEGRSTGELFF. The J gene is TRBJ2-2, the V gene TRBV2; D is possibly TRBD2 (6 bases). This CDR3 spans 15 amino acids. The germline CDR1 and CDR2 sequences are SNHLY and FYNNEI. V lost 1 base and J 4 bases, leaving 10 bases between the germline ends.